The 17 T cell receptor beta chains in this list originate from one sample, sequenced in a study of monozygotic twins with inflammatory bowel disease. Using the 5' RACE reads, TCRdb records one entry per CDR3 protein without DNA. In total, the table holds 420,000 or so distinct CDR3 sequences. Sequencing was carried out using blood. The receptors come from a human donor with ulcerative colitis or Crohn's disease, or a healthy co-twin of an affected twin (not recorded which).

The rearrangement uses TRBV30 and TRBJ1-6. This CDR3 contains 14 residues. Germline V CDR1 and CDR2: GTSNPN, SVGIG (reference sequence). CDR3 protein: CAWSIARRSSPLHF.

The chain recombines TRBV29-1 with TRBJ1-1; TCRdb names TRBD1, which stays unverified in the absence of DNA. CDR1 is SQVTM, CDR2 ANQGSEA, per germline. This CDR3 contains 14 residues. CDR3 in amino acids: CSVLKDRGHTEAFF.

This chain joins TRBV20-1 and TRBJ2-7; TCRdb's assignment of TRBD2 cannot be checked, as there is no DNA. This CDR3 is built from 16 residues. Per germline, CDR1 DFQATT and CDR2 SNEGSKA (reference sequence). CDR3 residues: CSAPGTSGEYSYEQYF.

The chain is built from TRBV7-9 and TRBJ2-7; TCRdb selects TRBD2, and the lack of DNA leaves this call unchecked. Germline loops: CDR1 SEHNR, CDR2 FQNEAQ (reference sequence). The CDR3 runs 12 residues. CDR3 protein: CASSHGPEGQYF.

The chain couples TRBV3-1 to TRBJ2-1; TCRdb names TRBD2, which stays unverified in the absence of DNA. This CDR3 region has 15 residues. CDR1 and CDR2 from the germline V gene are LGHDT and YNNKEL (reference sequence). The CDR3 reads CASSQITSPVNEQFF.

The gene calls are TRBV11-2 and TRBJ2-1. This CDR3 comprises 12 residues. Germline V gene data show CDR1 as SGHAT and CDR2 as FQNNGV. The CDR3 spells CASSIPYNEQFF.

The rearrangement joins TRBV5-6 to TRBJ2-7; TCRdb's D call of TRBD2 is untestable without DNA. The CDR3 runs 15 residues. Germline CDR1 is SGHDT and CDR2 is YYEEEE. The CDR3 here is CASSFGLAGDDEQYF.

V and J are TRBV18 and TRBJ2-1; TCRdb names TRBD2, which stays unverified in the absence of DNA. CDR1 and CDR2 (germline): KGHSH, LQKENI. This CDR3 contains 14 residues. CDR3 amino acids: CASSPVRGDSEQFF.

The chain carries TRBV6-2 or TRBV6-3 and TRBJ2-1; the TCRdb D gene call, TRBD1, has no DNA to confirm it. This CDR3 region has 15 residues. CDR1 and CDR2 (germline): MNHEY, SVGEGT. CDR3 in amino acids: CASRLRGQGDNEQFF.

The chain's CDR3 is CAIRDRGYQETQYF. The chain combines TRBV10-3 with TRBJ2-5; TCRdb returns TRBD1, unconfirmable since there is no DNA. The CDR3 extends over 14 amino acids. Germline V gene data show CDR1 as ENHRY and CDR2 as SYGVKD.

The V call is TRBV5-1, the J call TRBJ2-1. The CDR3 runs 18 residues. CDR1 is SGHRS and CDR2 is YFSETQ in the germline V gene. The CDR3 protein is CASSLLGLRRRSYNEQFF. Full variable domain (remainder filled in from reference TRBV5-1 and TRBJ2-1): KAGVTQTPRYLIKTRGQQVTLSCSPISGHRSVSWYQQTPGQGLQFLFEYFSETQRNKGNFPGRFSGRQFSNSRSEMNVSTLELGDSALYLCASSLLGLRRRSYNEQFFGPGTRLTVL.

CDR3 residues: CAISETAGNTEAFF. The chain has TRBV10-3 and TRBJ1-1. Germline V gene lookup returns CDR1 ENHRY and CDR2 SYGVKD. This CDR3 contains 14 residues.

This chain links TRBV4-3 with TRBJ2-4. The CDR3 has 14 residues. Germline lookup yields CDR1 LGHNA and CDR2 YSLEER. The CDR3 loop reads CASSQEFDRGIQYF.

The chain's CDR3 is CASSLASLGDGYTF. V is TRBV7-2 and J is TRBJ1-2. This CDR3 is 14 amino acids long. Germline loops: CDR1 SGHTA, CDR2 FQGNSA. Together with reference TRBV7-2 and TRBJ1-2, the CDR3 gives the full variable domain: GAGVSQSPSNKVTEKGKDVELRCDPISGHTALYWYRQSLGQGLEFLIYFQGNSAPDKSGLPSDRFSAERTGGSVSTLTIQRTQQEDSAVYLCASSLASLGDGYTFGSGTRLTVV.

This sequence joins TRBV5-1 and TRBJ2-1; there is no DNA to check the TCRdb D call of TRBD2. CDR3 size: 14 residues. Germline CDR1 is SGHRS and CDR2 is YFSETQ. This chain's CDR3 is CASSPGTYGDEQFF.

The gene calls are TRBV18 and TRBJ2-2. The CDR3 sequence is 14 residues long. Germline lookup yields CDR1 KGHSH and CDR2 LQKENI. CDR3 residues: CASSPQLNTGELFF.

J is TRBJ2-1 and V is TRBV12-3 or TRBV12-4; the D call of TRBD1 rests on TCRdb alone, since no DNA is present to check it. The CDR3 spans 19 residues. The CDR3 region is CASSPWKFGTEPSYNEQFF.